This is a list of T cell receptor beta chains from one sample in a study of CD8 T cells in Susac syndrome. Each CDR3 protein gets one entry after TCRdb re-called the immunoSEQ multiplex PCR reads with MiXCR. Of 100,000 to 150,000 distinct CDR3 sequences listed, about 92% are singletons. The sample taken for sequencing was CD8+ T cells from PBMCs. Every receptor here comes from a human donor with multiple sclerosis. The CDR3 runs from the conserved cysteine through the conserved F or W. A D gene is named only where the DNA matches it firmly. Clone size is shown for a subset of rows, as once, few, many or a class of expanded clone.

DNA	CDR3	V	size	D	J
TGCGCCAGCAGCCAAGACAGTTACACCGGGGAGCTGTTTTTT	CASSQDSYTGELFF	TRBV4-1	-	-	TRBJ2-2
TGTGCCAGCAGCACTCCGGGGGTTGCCTTCTACGAGCAGTACTTC	CASSTPGVAFYEQYF	TRBV7-8	-	-	TRBJ2-7
TGTGCCAGCAGTTCCGGCGTTGAGGGGACGTCGCACGAGCAGTACTTC	CASSSGVEGTSHEQYF	TRBV28	-	-	TRBJ2-7
TGCGCCAGCAGCTTGGGGATTGCGTGGGAGCAGTTCTTC	CASSLGIAWEQFF	TRBV5-1	-	-	TRBJ2-1
TGCAGCGCGTATGAGGGGCCTAGGTCCTACAATGAGCAGTTCTTC	CSAYEGPRSYNEQFF	TRBV29-1	-	-	TRBJ2-1
TGTGCCAGCAGTTACTCGAAGGTCACAGGGGGTTACGAGACCCAGTACTTC	CASSYSKVTGGYETQYF	TRBV6-5	-	TRBD1	TRBJ2-5
TGTGCCAGTAGTAGCTCGGCAGTTGGTTACGAGCAGTACTTC	CASSSSAVGYEQYF	TRBV19	-	-	TRBJ2-7
TGCAGTGCTAGAGATACCTACTGGGGCACCGGGGAGCTGTTTTTT	CSARDTYWGTGELFF	TRBV20-1	-	-	TRBJ2-2
TGCAGCGGGGTGCAGTTGAACACCGGGGAGCTGTTTTTT	CSGVQLNTGELFF	TRBV29-1	-	-	TRBJ2-2
TGTGCCAGCAGTGGACCGGGACAGGGGGCGTATACGCAGTATTTT	CASSGPGQGAYTQYF	TRBV2	-	TRBD1	TRBJ2-3
TGTGCCAGCTGCTCGGGGGGAGCGCATGAGACCCAGTACTTC	CASCSGGAHETQYF	TRBV5-8	-	TRBD2	TRBJ2-5
TGTGCCAGCAGTCTGGGGCTAGCGGGCAGCTACGAGCAGTACTTC	CASSLGLAGSYEQYF	TRBV28	-	TRBD2	TRBJ2-7
TGCAGCGTGACACGGGACAGAACTAACTATGGCTACACCTTC	CSVTRDRTNYGYTF	TRBV29-1	-	TRBD1	TRBJ1-2
TGTGCCAGCAGCCAAGATCGGACTAGCGGGAGAACGCAGTATTTT	CASSQDRTSGRTQYF	TRBV3-1	-	TRBD2	TRBJ2-3
TGCGCCACCTCAGACGGGGAGCTGTTTTTT	CATSDGELFF	TRBV10-2	once	-	TRBJ2-2
TGTGCCAGCAGCCCCCGGGGGGGAAGAGATGGCTACACCTTC	CASSPRGGRDGYTF	TRBV9	-	-	TRBJ1-2
TGTGCCAGCAGTGGGACTTACTACGAGCAGTACTTC	CASSGTYYEQYF	TRBV6-1	-	-	TRBJ2-7
TGTGCCAGCAGTCGGGACAGGGTCACTGAAGCTTTCTTT	CASSRDRVTEAFF	TRBV6-2/TRBV6-3	-	TRBD1	TRBJ1-1
TGTGCCAGCAGGCCCACAGGGGCTCGGTACGAGCAGTACTTC	CASRPTGARYEQYF	TRBV6-1	-	TRBD1	TRBJ2-7
TGCAGTGCTAGAGCCCGACATGAGCAGTTCTTC	CSARARHEQFF	TRBV20-1	-	-	TRBJ2-1
TGCAGTGCAGGCGCAATTCCGGGACTAGCGGGGGGCACGTACGAGCAGTACTTC	CSAGAIPGLAGGTYEQYF	TRBV20-1	once	TRBD2	TRBJ2-7
TGTGCCAGCAGCTTAGGGGGACAGAGCTCCTACGAGCAGTACTTC	CASSLGGQSSYEQYF	TRBV13	-	TRBD1	TRBJ2-7
TGTGCCAGCAGCTCGGGACTCGGCAGGGAGACCCAGTACTTC	CASSSGLGRETQYF	TRBV3-1	-	-	TRBJ2-5
TGTGCCAGTTCTGGCAGGGGGCTTCCCCACTCTGGAAACACCATATATTTT	CASSGRGLPHSGNTIYF	TRBV19	-	TRBD1	TRBJ1-3
TGTGCCAGCAGTTTAAGAGGGATGGGATCTGTGGCTAATGAAAAACTGTTTTTT	CASSLRGMGSVANEKLFF	TRBV28	-	-	TRBJ1-4
TGTGCCAGCATCCCAATGTGGGATCAGCCCCAGCATTTT	CASIPMWDQPQHF	TRBV5-4	-	-	TRBJ1-5
TGTGCCAGCAGTTTCTCCGGGACAGGGAATGGCTACACCTTC	CASSFSGTGNGYTF	TRBV27	-	TRBD1	TRBJ1-2
TGTGCCAGCAGCCAAGGCAAATCCTCTGGAAACACCATATATTTT	CASSQGKSSGNTIYF	TRBV3-1	-	-	TRBJ1-3
TGTGCCAGCAGCCCCGGGGTAGTGGAGCAGTTCTTC	CASSPGVVEQFF	TRBV7-9	-	-	TRBJ2-1
TGCAGTGCTAGAGTTACAGGGGGAGGGGAGACCCAGTACTTC	CSARVTGGGETQYF	TRBV20-1	few	-	TRBJ2-5
TGTGCCAGCAGCTCCCCTCCCGGGACAGACATAGCCAAAAACATTCAGTACTTC	CASSSPPGTDIAKNIQYF	TRBV28	-	TRBD1	TRBJ2-4
TGCGCCAGCAGCCAGCCGGGACCCTACGAGCAGTACTTC	CASSQPGPYEQYF	TRBV4-1	-	-	TRBJ2-7
TGTGCCAGCACTTTGGACTCTCAGGGTCGCATCGAGCAGTACTTC	CASTLDSQGRIEQYF	TRBV6-2/TRBV6-3	-	-	TRBJ2-7
TGTGCCAGCAGTAAGGGTACCGCCAATCAGGCTTTCTTT	CASSKGTANQAFF	TRBV27	-	-	TRBJ1-1
TGTGCCACAGCTAGGGGCACCGGGGAGCTGTTTTTT	CATARGTGELFF	TRBV24-1	-	-	TRBJ2-2
TGTGCCAGCAGTTATGGAGACAGGGAAACTAATGAAAAACTGTTTTTT	CASSYGDRETNEKLFF	TRBV28	-	TRBD1	TRBJ1-4
TGTGCCAGCAGCTTGGCCCCCAGGCGGACTGGGGAGCTGTTTTTT	CASSLAPRRTGELFF	TRBV5-6	-	-	TRBJ2-2
TGTGCCAGCAGTCGCCTACAGGGACGCCATCAGCCCCAGCATTTT	CASSRLQGRHQPQHF	TRBV12-3/TRBV12-4	-	-	TRBJ1-5
TGCGCCAGCAGCCAAATCAGGAACACTGAAGCTTTCTTT	CASSQIRNTEAFF	TRBV4-1	-	-	TRBJ1-1